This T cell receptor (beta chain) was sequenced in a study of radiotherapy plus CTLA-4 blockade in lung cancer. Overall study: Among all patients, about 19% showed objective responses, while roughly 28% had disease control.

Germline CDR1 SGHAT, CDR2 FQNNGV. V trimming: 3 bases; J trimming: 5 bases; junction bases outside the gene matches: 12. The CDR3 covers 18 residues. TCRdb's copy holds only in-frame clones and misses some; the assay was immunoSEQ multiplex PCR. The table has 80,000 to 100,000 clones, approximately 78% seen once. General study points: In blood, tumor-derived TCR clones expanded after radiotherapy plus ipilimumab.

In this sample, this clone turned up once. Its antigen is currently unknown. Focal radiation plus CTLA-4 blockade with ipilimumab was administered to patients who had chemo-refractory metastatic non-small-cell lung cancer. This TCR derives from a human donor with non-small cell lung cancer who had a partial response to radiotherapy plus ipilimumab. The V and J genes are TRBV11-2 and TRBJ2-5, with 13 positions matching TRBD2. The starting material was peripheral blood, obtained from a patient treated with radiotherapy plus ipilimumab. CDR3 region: CASSLRTSGRILRETQYF. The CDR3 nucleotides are TGTGCCAGCAGCTTGAGGACTAGCGGGAGAATATTAAGGGAGACCCAGTACTTC.